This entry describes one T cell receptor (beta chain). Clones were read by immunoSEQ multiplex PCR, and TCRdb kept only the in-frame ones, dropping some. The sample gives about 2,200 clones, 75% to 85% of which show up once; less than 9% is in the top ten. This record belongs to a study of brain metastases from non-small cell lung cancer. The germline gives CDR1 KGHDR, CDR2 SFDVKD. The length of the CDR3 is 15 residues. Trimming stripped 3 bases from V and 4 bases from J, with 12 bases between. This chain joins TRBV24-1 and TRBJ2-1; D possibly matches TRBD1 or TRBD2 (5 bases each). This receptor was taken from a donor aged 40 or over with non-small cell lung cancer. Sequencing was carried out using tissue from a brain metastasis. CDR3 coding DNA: TGTGCCACCAGTGATGGGGGTAGCTCTTACAATGAGCAGTTCTTC. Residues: CATSDGGSSYNEQFF.